Shown below are 21 T cell receptor beta chains from a single sample sequenced in a study of T-cell memory formation after mild COVID-19. Each CDR3 protein gets one entry after TCRdb re-called the 5' RACE reads with MiXCR. The data contain a few hundred thousand distinct CDR3 sequences, nearly 25% of them singletons. The sample consisted of PBMCs or a T cell subset sorted from them (not recorded which). The receptors were sampled from an adult woman who had mild COVID-19 (a few samples of this study predate the infection). Cell type and time point are not known.

The chain combines TRBV12-3 or TRBV12-4 with TRBJ2-6; TRBD1 matches 9 bases. Trimming took 4 bases from V and 15 from J; bases not matched to a gene: 7. The length of the CDR3 is 13 residues. CDR3 sequence: CASSWTGESALTF. DNA for the CDR3: TGTGCCAGCAGTTGGACAGGGGAAAGTGCCCTGACTTTC.

This clonotype occurred a few times. This chain joins TRBV4-3 and TRBJ2-3; D is undetermined. The CDR3 contains 15 residues. The V gene's germline CDR1 is LGHNA and CDR2 YSLEER. The V end lost 5 bases, the J end lost 0 bases, and 12 bases lay between the germline ends. The CDR3 is CASSFRAYSTDTQYF. CDR3 DNA: TGCGCCAGCAGCTTTAGGGCGTATAGCACAGATACGCAGTATTTT.

The chain employs TRBV7-2 and TRBJ2-5; 8 bases match TRBD1. Trimming cost V 5 bases and J 5 bases; bases outside gene matches: 7. There are 14 residues in the CDR3. CDR1 SGHTA and CDR2 FQGNSA come from the germline V gene. CDR3 sequence: CASSPQTGVETQYF. CDR3 in DNA: TGTGCCAGCAGCCCCCAGACAGGGGTTGAGACCCAGTACTTC.

This clonotype was detected only a few times. J is TRBJ2-7 and V is TRBV6-5; possibly TRBD1 for D (6 bases). The CDR3 runs to 19 residues. Between the trimmed V and J ends, which lost 3 bases and 3 bases, there was a span of 27 bases. CDR1 MNHEY and CDR2 SVGAGI come from the germline V gene. This chain's CDR3 is CASSYGVGTSSESGYEQYF. CDR3 DNA: TGTGCCAGCAGTTATGGGGTGGGGACATCGTCAGAATCGGGCTACGAGCAGTACTTC.

V is TRBV12-3 or TRBV12-4 and J is TRBJ1-5, with D possibly being TRBD1 (6 bases). The CDR3 covers 15 residues. V shed 3 bases and J shed 4 bases, with 13 bases lying between them. The CDR3: CASSFGGQANQPQHF. The DNA of the CDR3 is TGTGCCAGCAGTTTTGGGGGACAAGCTAATCAGCCCCAGCATTTT.

This clonotype was seen only a few times. This chain links TRBV5-6 with TRBJ2-3; 13 positions match TRBD2. The CDR3 loop spans 17 amino acids. Germline CDR1 and CDR2: SGHDT and YYEEEE. V dropped 5 bases and J dropped 2; count of bases not matched to a gene: 8. The DNA of the CDR3 is TGTGCCAGCAGACGTGGACTAGCGGGAGAAGACACAGATACGCAGTATTTT. Its translation is CASRRGLAGEDTDTQYF.

This chain joins TRBV4-1 and TRBJ1-1; D call uncertain. V dropped 4 bases and J dropped 1 base, with 10 bases sitting between them. CDR1 is MGHRA, CDR2 YSYEKL, per germline. This CDR3 comprises 14 residues. CDR3 residues: CASSRKGPNTEAFF. The CDR3 DNA is TGCGCCAGCAGCCGAAAGGGTCCGAACACTGAAGCTTTCTTT.

This clonotype was counted only a few times. The rearrangement joins TRBV4-1 to TRBJ2-7, with no clear D. Per the germline V gene, CDR1 is MGHRA and CDR2 is YSYEKL. Between the trimmed V and J ends, which lost 4 bases and 7 bases, there was a span of 20 bases. CDR3 length: 15 residues. CDR3 bases: TGCGCCAGCAGCCGAGAGCCGGGCCTCTTGAAGGAGCAGTACTTC. Translation: CASSREPGLLKEQYF.

This clonotype was picked up a small number of times. The rearrangement uses TRBV10-3 and TRBJ2-7; D may be TRBD1 (5 bases). V was cut by 1 base and J by 0 bases, with 13 bases left in between. CDR3 size: 16 residues. Per germline, CDR1 ENHRY and CDR2 SYGVKD. CDR3 bases: TGTGCCATCAGTGAGTGGCCCCCAGGGAACTCCTACGAGCAGTACTTC. It yields the protein CAISEWPPGNSYEQYF.

This clonotype was seen a few times. V is TRBV20-1 and J is TRBJ2-2, with 14 bases aligning to TRBD2. The length of the CDR3 is 17 residues. CDR1 is DFQATT, CDR2 SNEGSKA, per germline (reference sequence). The V segment lost 2 bases and the J segment 5 bases; nucleotides outside the gene matches: 7. CDR3 sequence: CSARPGLAGVKTGELFF. For the CDR3, the DNA is TGCAGTGCTAGACCGGGACTAGCGGGAGTGAAGACCGGGGAGCTGTTTTTT.

The V gene is TRBV12-3 or TRBV12-4, the J gene TRBJ2-1; possibly TRBD2 for D (6 bases). The CDR3 spans 14 residues. Trimming removed 5 bases from V and 8 bases from J, with 16 bases in between. As DNA, the CDR3 is TGTGCCAGCAGTGCCAACGCGGGGAGCTATGAGCAGTTCTTC. It yields the protein CASSANAGSYEQFF.

This CDR3 reads CASSPALTSRGANTEAFF. The CDR3 coding sequence is TGCGCCAGCAGCCCTGCACTGACCTCGAGAGGGGCTAACACTGAAGCTTTCTTT. The chain links TRBV5-1 to TRBJ1-1; D is possibly TRBD1 (5 bases). Trimming removed 4 bases at V and 2 bases at J, with 24 bases between. The germline gives CDR1 SGHRS, CDR2 YFSETQ. The CDR3 is made up of 18 amino acids.

The J gene is TRBJ2-1, the V gene TRBV5-1, with a possible D match to TRBD1 (6 bases). Per germline, CDR1 SGHRS and CDR2 YFSETQ. The V gene lost 0 bases and the J gene lost 6 bases, with 10 bases spanning the gap. The CDR3 is 14 residues long. The CDR3 reads CASSLGTGSNEQFF. Written as DNA, the CDR3 is TGCGCCAGCAGCTTGGGCACAGGGAGCAATGAGCAGTTCTTC.

The chain has TRBV5-6 and TRBJ1-2; D may be TRBD1 (5 bases). The CDR3 has 15 amino acids. V lost 5 bases and J 4 bases, leaving 18 bases between the germline ends. Germline loops: CDR1 SGHDT, CDR2 YYEEEE. CDR3 protein: CASRPSGGLGYGYTF. Here the CDR3 DNA reads TGTGCCAGCAGGCCATCCGGGGGTCTAGGCTATGGCTACACCTTC.

This chain joins TRBV12-3 or TRBV12-4 and TRBJ2-2; D is possibly TRBD1 (6 bases). The CDR3 length is 13 residues. Trimming took 3 bases from V and 7 from J, leaving 9 bases between them. The CDR3 coding sequence is TGTGCCAGCAGTTTGAAGGGGGACGGGGAGCTGTTTTTT. Protein: CASSLKGDGELFF.

The rearrangement links TRBV12-3 or TRBV12-4 to TRBJ2-3; D may be TRBD2 (5 bases). The germline V and J ends were trimmed by 7 bases and 9 bases, with 14 bases remaining between them. This CDR3 has 12 amino acids. CDR3 nucleotides: TGTGCCAGCATGTTAGCGATTGACACGCAGTATTTT. This sequence encodes CASMLAIDTQYF.

In its sample, this clonotype was seen a few times. The chain joins TRBV9 to TRBJ2-2; D is ambiguous. CDR1 is SGDLS, CDR2 YYNGEE, per germline. The CDR3 is 14 residues long. The V end was cut by 0 bases, the J end by 4 bases, with 7 bases between. The CDR3 is CASSVVGSTGELFF. CDR3 nucleotide sequence: TGTGCCAGCAGCGTAGTGGGTAGCACCGGGGAGCTGTTTTTT.

The chain joins TRBV5-1 to TRBJ2-7; D unclear. V was clipped by 0 bases and J by 5 bases, with 6 bases between them. CDR3 size: 12 residues. Germline V gene lookup returns CDR1 SGHRS and CDR2 YFSETQ. The CDR3 loop is CASSLGADEQYF. CDR3 nucleotides: TGCGCCAGCAGCTTGGGCGCCGACGAGCAGTACTTC.

This sequence joins TRBV25-1 and TRBJ2-7; the match to TRBD1 covers 7 bases. The CDR3 length is 12 residues. V lost 4 bases to trimming and J lost 7 bases; unmatched junction nucleotides: 4. Germline lookup yields CDR1 MGHDK and CDR2 SYGVNS. The CDR3 sequence: CASSVGGWEQYF. Here the CDR3 DNA reads TGTGCCAGCAGTGTAGGGGGCTGGGAGCAGTACTTC.

This clonotype was counted a few times. The chain uses TRBV7-3 and TRBJ2-6; D perhaps matches TRBD1 (5 bases). This CDR3 has 13 residues. Per the germline V gene, CDR1 is SGHTA and CDR2 is FQGTGA. V was trimmed by 5 bases and J by 4 bases, leaving 6 bases between them. CDR3: CASSGQGANVLTF. The CDR3 DNA sequence: TGTGCCAGCAGCGGACAAGGGGCCAACGTCCTGACTTTC.

The chain is built from TRBV3-1 and TRBJ2-5, with 7 bases lining up with TRBD2. The V gene's germline CDR1 is LGHDT and CDR2 YNNKEL (reference sequence). The CDR3 has 15 residues. Trimming removed 5 bases from V and 5 bases from J; junction bases left unmatched: 11. CDR3: CASSFVAGSRETQYF. The CDR3 DNA is TGTGCCAGCAGCTTCGTAGCGGGCAGTCGGGAGACCCAGTACTTC.